These 26 T cell receptor beta chains originate from one sample sequenced in a study of post-analysis software for immune sequencing data. Whole-study results and caveats: There were roughly five TRBV segments more frequent in patients than controls, and TRBV5-6, TRBV5-1 and TRBV20-1 were among them.

Their antigen targets remain unknown. TCR beta cDNA libraries included unique molecular identifiers. Via MiXCR, TCRdb re-called the PCR reads, giving one row per CDR3 protein. The sample contains around 440,000 distinct CDR3 sequences, approximately 46% of which appear only once. The source material was blood. These receptors all stem from a girl between 5 and 17 years old with multiple sclerosis.

Here the CDR3 reads CASSLGTGGDAEFF. Written as DNA, the CDR3 is TGTGCCAGCTCACTCGGGACAGGGGGGGACGCTGAGTTCTTC. V is TRBV18 and J is TRBJ2-1; TRBD1 agrees at 11 bases. The CDR3 totals 14 residues. V shed 4 bases, J shed 14 bases, and the junction held 10 bases outside the gene matches. CDR1 and CDR2 (germline): KGHSH, LQKENI.

There are a few counts of this clonotype. V gene TRBV20-1 combines with J gene TRBJ2-5; D possibly uses TRBD1 or TRBD2 (7 bases each). Matching the DNA end better, TRBJ2-7 makes the J call doubtful. The length of the CDR3 is 14 residues. Per germline, CDR1 DFQATT and CDR2 SNEGSKA (reference sequence). The CDR3 nucleotides are TGCAGTGCTACGGCGTCGGGCAGGGGGGGCGAGCAGTACTTC. Amino acids: CSATASGRGGEQYF.

This clonotype has just a few counts. The rearrangement joins TRBV5-1 to TRBJ2-1; 13 bases match TRBD2. The CDR3 is 17 amino acids. Per the germline V gene, CDR1 is SGHRS and CDR2 is YFSETQ. V shed 2 bases, J shed 3 bases, and the junction held 5 bases outside the gene matches. The chain's CDR3 is CASSFGLAGVGYNEQFF. For the CDR3, the DNA is TGCGCCAGCAGCTTTGGACTAGCGGGAGTGGGCTACAATGAGCAGTTCTTC.

The V and J genes are TRBV29-1 and TRBJ2-1; 8 bases map to TRBD1. This CDR3 comprises 13 residues. Per the germline V gene, CDR1 is SQVTM and CDR2 is ANQGSEA. V lost 4 bases to trimming and J lost 7 bases; unmatched junction nucleotides: 6. Written as DNA, the CDR3 is TGCAGCGTTGGGAGGACAGGGCGGAATGAGCAGTTCTTC. This codes for CSVGRTGRNEQFF.

The chain has TRBV29-1 and TRBJ2-7, with TRBD2 identical over 10 bases. This CDR3 is built from 14 residues. The V gene end was trimmed by 6 bases and the J gene end by 6 bases; junction bases not matched to a gene: 11. From germline, CDR1 is SQVTM and CDR2 ANQGSEA. The CDR3 reads CSVRIAGGDSEQYF. The CDR3 DNA reads as TGCAGCGTACGAATAGCGGGAGGTGACAGCGAGCAGTACTTC.

The chain couples TRBV5-1 to TRBJ2-7; TRBD2 aligns across 8 bases. The trim removed 0 bases at V and 3 bases at J, leaving 11 bases unmatched. Germline CDR1 SGHRS, CDR2 YFSETQ. The CDR3 covers 17 residues. The CDR3 DNA sequence: TGCGCCAGCAGCTTGGCCGAAGGCGGGACTAGAGGCTACGAGCAGTACTTC. Its protein product is CASSLAEGGTRGYEQYF.

The table lists this clonotype with a few counts. The CDR3 region has the DNA TGTGCCAGCAGTTCGCACTACGAGCAGTACTTC. Encoded protein: CASSSHYEQYF. The rearrangement links TRBV28 to TRBJ2-7, with D unclear. The CDR3 has 11 amino acids. Trimming cost V 4 bases and J 3 bases, with 4 bases left between them. CDR1 is MDHEN, CDR2 SYDVKM, per germline.

The chain joins TRBV29-1 to TRBJ2-7, with a possible D match to TRBD2 (6 bases). CDR3 length equals 12 residues. Germline V gene lookup returns CDR1 SQVTM and CDR2 ANQGSEA. The ends were cut back, 8 bases at V and 2 bases at J, with 13 bases in the middle. CDR3: CSSRDGPYEQYF. Here the CDR3 DNA reads TGCAGCTCGCGGGACGGCCCCTACGAGCAGTACTTC.

The chain employs TRBV6-5 and TRBJ2-5, with 13 bases that match TRBD2. Germline V gene data show CDR1 as MNHEY and CDR2 as SVGAGI. V lost 6 bases to trimming and J lost 3 bases; unmatched junction nucleotides: 7. The CDR3 length is 16 residues. CDR3 in amino acids: CASSRTSGSTKETQYF. The CDR3, as DNA: TGTGCCAGCAGCCGGACTAGCGGGAGCACTAAAGAGACCCAGTACTTC.

Here the CDR3 DNA reads TGTGCCAGCACCCCAGATCCCTACGAGCAGTACTTC. Translated, it gives CASTPDPYEQYF. The chain combines TRBV28 with TRBJ2-7; D not certain. The CDR3 extends over 12 amino acids. Trimming removed 7 bases from V and 2 bases from J, with 9 bases in between. Looked up from germline, CDR1 is MDHEN and CDR2 is SYDVKM. The full variable domain, in which reference TRBV28 and TRBJ2-7 provide the parts outside the CDR3, is DVKVTQSSRYLVKRTGEKVFLECVQDMDHENMFWYRQDPGLGLRLIYFSYDVKMKEKGDIPEGYSVSREKKERFSLILESASTNQTSMYLCASTPDPYEQYFGPGTRLTVT.

The chain carries TRBV20-1 and TRBJ2-4, with D maybe TRBD1 (5 bases). Gene TRBJ2-7 matches the end of the DNA better, so the J call may be wrong. Germline values: CDR1 DFQATT, CDR2 SNEGSKA (reference sequence). The CDR3 length is 11 residues. The CDR3, as DNA: TGCAGTGCCATACAGGACTACGAGCAGTACTTC. Protein: CSAIQDYEQYF.

The gene calls are TRBV20-1 and TRBJ1-5, with D hard to call. Trimming removed 5 bases from V and 0 bases from J, with 14 bases in between. CDR3 length: 15 amino acids. Germline CDR1 reads DFQATT; CDR2 reads SNEGSKA (reference sequence). The CDR3 loop is CSAPSRPYSNQPQHF. In DNA form, the CDR3 reads TGCAGTGCTCCATCCCGACCTTATAGCAATCAGCCCCAGCATTTT.

This chain links TRBV6-6 with TRBJ2-3; possibly TRBD1 for D (6 bases). CDR3 length: 15 amino acids. CDR1 MNHNY and CDR2 SVGAGI come from the germline V gene (reference sequence). Trimming removed 5 bases at V and 3 bases at J, with 15 bases between. CDR3 nucleotide sequence: TGTGCCAGCAGTACTGGACAGACAGTAACAGATACGCAGTATTTT. Protein sequence: CASSTGQTVTDTQYF.

This clonotype was observed a handful of times. The chain combines TRBV20-1 with TRBJ2-7, with D perhaps TRBD1 (5 bases). The J call is in doubt because the DNA end fits TRBJ2-5 better. Germline lookup yields CDR1 DFQATT and CDR2 SNEGSKA (reference sequence). The CDR3 extends over 12 amino acids. The CDR3, as DNA: TGCAGTGCTTCCCGGCCAGGGGAGACCCAGTACTTC. It is translated as CSASRPGETQYF.

CDR3 amino acids: CASSPEAGNTEAFF. The CDR3 nucleotides are TGTGCCAGCAGCCCGGAGGCAGGTAACACTGAAGCTTTCTTT. This chain joins TRBV7-6 and TRBJ1-1, with D hard to call. The length of the CDR3 is 14 residues. From germline, CDR1 is SGHVS and CDR2 FNYEAQ. V lost 5 bases, J lost 2 bases, and 12 bases lay in between.

The chain links TRBV20-1 to TRBJ2-5; D remains unclear. This CDR3 contains 13 residues. Germline V gene sequence: CDR1 DFQATT, CDR2 SNEGSKA (reference sequence). Trimming took off 5 bases at V and 2 bases at J, with 12 bases between the two ends. CDR3 nucleotide sequence: TGCAGTGCTCCGTTTAAGCGACAAGAGACCCAGTACTTC. Encoded protein: CSAPFKRQETQYF.

The chain has TRBV27 and TRBJ2-3; 8 positions match TRBD2. V trimming: 6 bases; J trimming: 5 bases; junction bases outside the gene matches: 10. This CDR3 is built from 15 residues. Germline CDR1 is MNHEY and CDR2 is SMNVEV (reference sequence). The CDR3 region is CASSRGLAPRDTQYF. The DNA of the CDR3 is TGTGCCAGCAGCCGTGGACTAGCCCCAAGAGATACGCAGTATTTT.

This clonotype was picked up a small number of times. The chain recombines TRBV29-1 with TRBJ2-5, with D maybe TRBD1 (5 bases). Germline CDR1 is SQVTM and CDR2 is ANQGSEA. This CDR3 region has 13 residues. Trimming cost V 4 bases and J 4 bases, with 13 bases left between them. For the CDR3, the DNA is TGCAGCGTTGTGTTAAGGGGTCCAGAGACCCAGTACTTC. As protein: CSVVLRGPETQYF. Full variable domain (remainder filled in from reference TRBV29-1 and TRBJ2-5): SAVISQKPSRDICQRGTSLTIQCQVDSQVTMMFWYRQQPGQSLTLIATANQGSEATYESGFVIDKFPISRPNLTFSTLTVSNMSPEDSSIYLCSVVLRGPETQYFGPGTRLLVL.

A few counts support this clonotype. CDR3 in DNA: TGTGCCAGCAGCTTAGCGGCCTCGGACGAGCAGTACTTC. Translated, it gives CASSLAASDEQYF. The V call is TRBV7-6, the J call TRBJ2-7, with D uncertain. Trimming stripped 0 bases from V and 5 bases from J, with 8 bases between. Germline V lookup: CDR1 SGHVS, CDR2 FNYEAQ. This CDR3 spans 13 amino acids.

This chain uses TRBV12-5 with TRBJ2-1, with 9 bases lining up with TRBD1. V lost 1 base to trimming and J lost 11 bases; unmatched junction nucleotides: 3. CDR1 and CDR2 from the germline V gene are LGHNT and FRNRAP. The CDR3 is made up of 13 amino acids. In DNA, the CDR3 is TGTGCTAGTGGTTTGGCCGGGACAGGGAAGCAGTTCTTC. Translating gives CASGLAGTGKQFF.

V usage is TRBV10-3 and J usage is TRBJ1-1; tentative D call: TRBD1 (5 bases). The V gene's germline CDR1 is ENHRY and CDR2 SYGVKD. CDR3 length: 14 residues. Trimming cost V 6 bases and J 4 bases, with 15 bases left between them. The CDR3 coding sequence is TGTGCCATCAGCGTTAGTCGGGGGGGCACTGAAGCTTTCTTT. The encoded protein is CAISVSRGGTEAFF.

This chain connects TRBV2 to TRBJ1-6; D unclear. This CDR3 has 13 residues. Trimming took off 3 bases at V and 9 bases at J, with 9 bases between the two ends. Germline V CDR1 and CDR2: SNHLY, FYNNEI. The DNA for the CDR3 is TGTGCCAGCAGTGATGGCACGGGTTCACCCCTCCACTTT. This encodes CASSDGTGSPLHF.

The sample holds a few counts of this clonotype. The CDR3 DNA follows: TGCGCCAGCAGCCAAGATGGCCTCAAAGCGGGCGAGCAGTACTTC. Translating it yields CASSQDGLKAGEQYF. This chain uses TRBV4-3 with TRBJ2-7; possibly TRBD2 for D (6 bases). The length of the CDR3 is 15 residues. CDR1 is LGHNA and CDR2 is YSLEER in the germline V gene. V was trimmed by 0 bases and J by 6 bases, leaving 15 bases between them.

Only a few counts were recorded for this clonotype. V usage is TRBV5-1 and J usage is TRBJ2-1, with TRBD1 as a possible D gene (5 bases). The CDR3 sequence is 13 residues long. V was cut by 2 bases and J by 8 bases, with 11 bases left in between. Germline lookup yields CDR1 SGHRS and CDR2 YFSETQ. CDR3 DNA: TGCGCCAGCAGCTTTCGGAAGGGGTATGAGCAGTTCTTC. This encodes CASSFRKGYEQFF.

This clonotype was counted a few times. The rearrangement links TRBV6-6 to TRBJ2-7; D unclear. The CDR3 has 16 residues. The V end was cut by 4 bases, the J end by 1 base, with 17 bases between. Germline V CDR1 and CDR2: MNHNY, SVGAGI (reference sequence). CDR3: CASSSTDKGLSYEQYF. The CDR3 DNA is TGTGCCAGCAGTTCCACCGATAAAGGGCTATCCTACGAGCAGTACTTC.

The chain employs TRBV5-1 and TRBJ1-4, with D possibly being TRBD1 (6 bases). Deletions cut 0 bases from V and 2 bases from J, with 11 bases between. Germline lookup yields CDR1 SGHRS and CDR2 YFSETQ. The CDR3 length is 16 residues. This chain's CDR3 is CASSLDLGGTNEKLFF. The CDR3 DNA follows: TGCGCCAGCAGCTTGGACTTAGGGGGTACTAATGAAAAACTGTTTTTT.